The rows below give T cell receptor beta chains drawn from one sample of a study of T cell responses to AZD1222 COVID-19 vaccine. Some clones are missing from TCRdb's copy, which holds only in-frame ones; the method was immunoSEQ multiplex PCR. The table has approximately 120,000 clones, roughly 87% seen once. The material was peripheral blood, obtained on day 0 of AZD1222 vaccination. The receptors originated from an adult in good health. Each CDR3 is given with its conserved first and last residue. Fields, in order: V gene, J gene, clone size, D gene, CDR3 DNA, CDR3 protein. D genes are given only for firm matches. Expanded clones are given a class, and other clones once, few, many or no size at all.

TRBV16	TRBJ2-1	-	TRBD1	TGTGCCAGCAGCCCGCGGACAGGGCCGAATGAGCAGTTCTTC	CASSPRTGPNEQFF
TRBV2	TRBJ2-6	once	TRBD2	TGTGCCAGCAGTGGGACTAGCGGGAGCTCTGGGGCCAACGTCCTGACTTTC	CASSGTSGSSGANVLTF
TRBV28	TRBJ1-4	-	TRBD1	TGTGCCAGCAGTTCACCGGGACAGGGGGCTCGGGAAAAACTGTTTTTT	CASSSPGQGAREKLFF
TRBV7-9	TRBJ1-6	-	TRBD1	TGTGCCAGCAGCATAGGGACAGTGAATTCACCCCTCCACTTT	CASSIGTVNSPLHF
TRBV10-3	TRBJ1-2	-	-	TGTGCCATCACCCCCGGCCCTACCTATGGCTACACCTTC	CAITPGPTYGYTF
TRBV19	TRBJ1-2	once	-	TGTGCCAGTAGTATAATGTTGTCGGACATCACTAACTATGGCTACACCTTC	CASSIMLSDITNYGYTF
TRBV28	TRBJ2-2	-	TRBD1	TGTGCCAGCAGTCCAGGGGGCGTAGGCGGGGAGCTGTTTTTT	CASSPGGVGGELFF
TRBV7-2	TRBJ2-3	-	-	TGTGCCAGCAGCCCACCGCACGGTGAAACTTATAGCACAGATACGCAGTATTTT	CASSPPHGETYSTDTQYF
TRBV3-1/TRBV3-2	TRBJ1-1	few	-	TGTGCCAGCAGCCAAGACGGGGGGGCTGAAGCTTTCTTT	CASSQDGGAEAFF
TRBV27	TRBJ2-1	-	TRBD2	TGTGCCAGCAGTTTATTGGCGGGGGGGCCTCCTAAATACAATGAGCAGTTCTTC	CASSLLAGGPPKYNEQFF
TRBV19	TRBJ1-1	-	-	TGTGCCAGCGTGAATTTGAGGCGGGGCACTGAAGCTTTCTTT	CASVNLRRGTEAFF
TRBV19	TRBJ1-6	-	TRBD1	TGTGCCACCTCGGACAGGGAGGGATCACCCCTCCACTTT	CATSDREGSPLHF
TRBV10-3	TRBJ2-7	few	-	TGTGCCACCGCTGGCGGGGTCGACGAGCAGTACTTC	CATAGGVDEQYF
TRBV11-2	TRBJ2-2	-	-	TGTGCCAGCAGCTTATATCCGTCAGGAGACACCGGGGAGCTGTTTTTT	CASSLYPSGDTGELFF
TRBV11-3	TRBJ2-1	-	TRBD2	TGTGCCAGCAGCCGACGTCTAGCGGGAGAAAACAATGAGCAGTTCTTC	CASSRRLAGENNEQFF
TRBV7-9	TRBJ2-7	-	-	TGTGCCAGCAGCTTAGTCGGACCCTCCTACGAGCAGTACTTC	CASSLVGPSYEQYF
TRBV4-3	TRBJ2-1	-	-	TGCGCCAGCAGCCAAGAGGCGTTAGGCTACAATGAGCAGTTCTTC	CASSQEALGYNEQFF
TRBV25-1	TRBJ1-1	once	TRBD1	TGTGCCAGCAGTGAAAAGCTACCGGGACAGGGGGTTTTCTTT	CASSEKLPGQGVFF
TRBV3-1/TRBV3-2	TRBJ1-4	once	-	TGTGCCAGCAGCACGTATCCGGAGGGTACTAATGAAAAACTGTTTTTT	CASSTYPEGTNEKLFF
TRBV28	TRBJ2-5	-	TRBD2	TGTGCCAGCAGCCAGGGACTAGCGGGAGGAGGGGCCCAGTACTTC	CASSQGLAGGGAQYF
TRBV9	TRBJ1-1	-	-	TGTGCCAGCAGCGTTGGCGGGATCGACACTGAAGCTTTCTTT	CASSVGGIDTEAFF
TRBV7-2	TRBJ2-7	-	-	TGTGCCAGCAGCTTATCCCCCGGGTTGGAGCAGTACTTC	CASSLSPGLEQYF
TRBV7-2	TRBJ2-6	-	TRBD1	TGTGCCAGCAGATTAGGGGACAGGGGACTCTCTGGGGCCAACGTCCTGACTTTC	CASRLGDRGLSGANVLTF
TRBV28	TRBJ1-2	-	-	TGTGCCAGCACTGAGGGCGAGCGTCAGGCCTGGGGCTACACCTTC	CASTEGERQAWGYTF
TRBV9	TRBJ2-1	-	-	TGTGCCAGCAGCGTAGCATTCTCCAGCTACAATGAGCAGTTCTTC	CASSVAFSSYNEQFF
TRBV5-1	TRBJ1-6	-	-	TGCGCCAGCAGCTTGGCCGGGTTATTGTCCTCCACCCTCCACTTT	CASSLAGLLSSTLHF
TRBV4-3	TRBJ2-5	-	-	TGCGCCAGCAGCCAAGTAGTGTACCAAGAGACCCAGTACTTC	CASSQVVYQETQYF
TRBV3-1/TRBV3-2	TRBJ2-5	-	TRBD2	TGTGCCAGCAAAACTAGCGGGAGGGAACAAGAGACCCAGTACTTC	CASKTSGREQETQYF
TRBV19	TRBJ1-5	-	-	TGTGCCAGTAGTTTGGTCAGGGAGGGGATTCAGCCCCAGCATTTT	CASSLVREGIQPQHF
TRBV10-2	TRBJ1-3	-	-	TGCGCCAGCAGTGACAACTTTGCTGGAAACACCATATATTTT	CASSDNFAGNTIYF
TRBV6-2/TRBV6-3	TRBJ2-1	-	-	TGTGCCAGCAGTTCCCTACAGGGGAGGTACAATGAGCAGTTCTTC	CASSSLQGRYNEQFF
TRBV19	TRBJ1-4	-	-	TGTGCCAGTAGTATTGAGTCTCAAATGGTCGGGTCAACTAATGAAAAACTGTTTTTT	CASSIESQMVGSTNEKLFF
TRBV15	TRBJ2-7	-	-	TGTGCCACCAGCAAGCCCCTCTCCTACGAGCAGTACTTC	CATSKPLSYEQYF
TRBV21-1	TRBJ2-1	-	-	TGTGCCAGCAGCAAAGGAAGGAGCGGGGAGAGCTCCTACAATGAGCAGTTCTTC	CASSKGRSGESSYNEQFF
TRBV4-2	TRBJ1-2	-	TRBD1	TGTGCCAGCAGCCAAGATGCAGGGGGTAATGGCTACACCTTC	CASSQDAGGNGYTF
TRBV4-3	TRBJ1-2	-	-	TGCGCCAGCAGCCAAGCGTTGGATCAGGGGCCAAACTATGGCTACACCTTC	CASSQALDQGPNYGYTF
TRBV27	TRBJ2-7	-	-	TGTGCCAGCAAAGAGGCAGGCTCCTACGAGCAGTACTTC	CASKEAGSYEQYF
TRBV4-1	TRBJ1-2	-	-	TGCGCCAGCAGCCAAGCATGGGTTAGTAGCTATGGCTACACCTTC	CASSQAWVSSYGYTF
TRBV7-2	TRBJ1-4	-	-	TGTGCCAGCAGCCCCTTGAGAGGGACTAATGAAAAACTGTTTTTT	CASSPLRGTNEKLFF
TRBV7-9	TRBJ1-6	-	-	TGTGCCAGCAGCTTAGAATCGGATAATTCACCCCTCCACTTT	CASSLESDNSPLHF
TRBV5-1	TRBJ2-7	-	-	TGCGCCAGCAGCTTGGGTGCGTTCCGGGAACTCTCCTACGAGCAGTACTTC	CASSLGAFRELSYEQYF
TRBV4-3	TRBJ1-2	-	-	TGCGCCAGCAGCCAAGGGGGAGTTAACTATGGCTACACCTTC	CASSQGGVNYGYTF
TRBV28	TRBJ1-5	-	-	TGTGCCAGCAGTTTACAGGCGGCAGGGGTCCGCAATCAGCCCCAGCATTTT	CASSLQAAGVRNQPQHF
TRBV11-2	TRBJ2-4	-	TRBD1	TGTGCCAGCAGCTATTTCAGGGGGCAGCAGAACATTCAGTACTTC	CASSYFRGQQNIQYF
TRBV11-2	TRBJ1-2	-	TRBD1	TGTGCCAGCAGCTCCGGGACAGGGGTGAACTACTACGATGGCTACACCTTC	CASSSGTGVNYYDGYTF
TRBV5-4	TRBJ2-1	-	-	TGTGCCAGCAATGACCCACAGGGATACAATGAGCAGTTCTTC	CASNDPQGYNEQFF
TRBV10-1	TRBJ2-1	once	TRBD1	TGCGCCAGCAGTGAACAGGGACAGGGCTCTGAGCAGTTCTTC	CASSEQGQGSEQFF
TRBV10-3	TRBJ2-3	-	TRBD2	TGTGCCTCCTCCGGCGGGAGTGAGCCAGATACGCAGTATTTT	CASSGGSEPDTQYF
TRBV28	TRBJ1-1	-	-	TGTGCCAGCAGTTTACCAACAGGGACTGAAGCTTTCTTT	CASSLPTGTEAFF
TRBV14	TRBJ1-1	-	-	TGTGCCAGCAGCCAAGATTTGTTTGCGGGCACTGAAGCTTTCTTT	CASSQDLFAGTEAFF
TRBV28	TRBJ1-5	-	-	TGTGCCAGCAGTTTGGCGGCTCAGCCCCAGCATTTT	CASSLAAQPQHF
TRBV9	TRBJ2-4	once	-	TGTGCCAGCAGCGTAGGATTCGGGAGGACAGGGAAGAATGGAAACATTCAGTACTTC	CASSVGFGRTGKNGNIQYF
TRBV16	TRBJ2-5	-	-	TGTGCCAGCAGCCAATCTGACCTCTCCCTGGGAGAGACCCAGTACTTC	CASSQSDLSLGETQYF
TRBV24-1	TRBJ1-5	once	-	TGTGCCACCAGTGATCACCAGGATCCCAATCAGCCCCAGCATTTT	CATSDHQDPNQPQHF
TRBV7-9	TRBJ1-6	-	-	TGTGCCAGCAGTTTAGGGCAGGGAGATAATTCACCCCTCCACTTT	CASSLGQGDNSPLHF
TRBV28	TRBJ1-2	-	TRBD1	TGTGCCAGCAGTCCGGGCAGGGGGCGATCGTTTGGCTACACCTTC	CASSPGRGRSFGYTF
TRBV11-2	TRBJ1-1	-	-	TGTGCCAGCAGCTTAGAGGACCCAGGAACCACTGAAGCTTTCTTT	CASSLEDPGTTEAFF
TRBV15	TRBJ2-5	once	TRBD1	TGTGCCACTGCGGACAGGCTAGAAGAGACCCAGTACTTC	CATADRLEETQYF
TRBV18	TRBJ2-7	once	TRBD2	TGTGCCAGCACGATGAGCGGGGGGGCCGACGAGCAGTACTTC	CASTMSGGADEQYF
TRBV11-2	TRBJ2-7	-	-	TGTGCCAGCAGCTTAAAAGGGATCGAGCAGTACTTC	CASSLKGIEQYF